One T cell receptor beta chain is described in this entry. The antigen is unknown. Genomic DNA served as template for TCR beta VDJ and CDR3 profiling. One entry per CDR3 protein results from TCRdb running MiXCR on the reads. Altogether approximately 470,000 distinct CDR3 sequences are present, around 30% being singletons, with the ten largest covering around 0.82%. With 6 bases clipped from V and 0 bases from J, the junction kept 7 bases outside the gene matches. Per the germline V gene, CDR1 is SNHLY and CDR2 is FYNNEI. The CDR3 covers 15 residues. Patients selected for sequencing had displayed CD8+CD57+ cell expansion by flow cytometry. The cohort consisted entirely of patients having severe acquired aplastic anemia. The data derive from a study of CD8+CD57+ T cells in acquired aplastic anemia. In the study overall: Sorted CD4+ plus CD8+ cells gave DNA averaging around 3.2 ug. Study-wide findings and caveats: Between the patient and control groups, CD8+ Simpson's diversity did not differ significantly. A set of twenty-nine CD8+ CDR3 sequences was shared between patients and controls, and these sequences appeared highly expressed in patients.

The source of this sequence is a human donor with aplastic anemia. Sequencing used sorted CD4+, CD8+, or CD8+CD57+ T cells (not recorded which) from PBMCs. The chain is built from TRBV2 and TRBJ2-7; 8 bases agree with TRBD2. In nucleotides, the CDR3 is TGTGCCAGCAGACCCAGCGGGAGAAGCTCCTACGAGCAGTACTTC. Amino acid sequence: CASRPSGRSSYEQYF.